The 31 T cell receptor beta chains in this list originate from one sample, sequenced in a study of graft-versus-host responses after intestinal transplantation. The table came from immunoSEQ multiplex PCR; TCRdb's copy has only in-frame clones and leaves some out. The data contain around 70,000 clones, 80% to 90% of them singletons. These receptors' antigens are unknown. The sample consisted of unstimulated CD8+ T cells sorted from spleen or lymph node cells, taken before intestinal transplant. These receptors all stem from a human donor who received an intestinal transplant.

The CDR3 region has the DNA TGTGCCAGCAGTAGTCGAGCGGGGTACGATTACTCCTACAATGAGCAGTTCTTC. The encoded protein is CASSSRAGYDYSYNEQFF. The genes are TRBV28 and TRBJ2-1; 7 bases agree with TRBD2. Germline V gives CDR1 MDHEN, CDR2 SYDVKM. The CDR3 consists of 18 residues. Losses at the gene ends were 5 bases for V and 0 bases for J; bases not matched to a gene: 13.

In regard to this clone: Other DNA variants within this sample encode the same CDR3. V gene TRBV5-6 combines with J gene TRBJ2-1; 7 bases map to TRBD1. Per germline, CDR1 SGHDT and CDR2 YYEEEE. V lost 1 base and J lost 7; bases outside the gene matches: 2. The CDR3 length is 13 residues. The CDR3 DNA sequence: TGTGCCAGCAGCTTGACAGGGGCGAATGAGCAGTTCTTC. Amino acids: CASSLTGANEQFF.

The chain has TRBV28 and TRBJ2-5; a weak D match, TRBD2 (5 bases). V gave up 4 bases and J gave up 7 bases, with 16 bases separating them. The CDR3 is 14 residues long. CDR1 is MDHEN and CDR2 is SYDVKM in the germline V gene. CDR3 DNA: TGTGCCAGCAGTTGGGAAAGGGAGATCGGGACCCAGTACTTC. Amino acids: CASSWEREIGTQYF.

The gene calls are TRBV15 and TRBJ2-1, with no clear D. Germline V lookup: CDR1 LNHNV, CDR2 YYDKDF (reference sequence). V gave up 3 bases and J gave up 4 bases, with 7 bases separating them. The CDR3 totals 13 residues. The CDR3 sequence is CATSSFYYNEQFF. The CDR3 nucleotides read TGTGCCACCAGCAGTTTCTATTACAATGAGCAGTTCTTC.

The rearrangement uses TRBV27 and TRBJ2-7; 10 bases agree with TRBD2. The germline V gene has CDR1 MNHEY and CDR2 SMNVEV (reference sequence). The CDR3 length is 15 residues. Trimming cost V 3 bases and J 5 bases; bases outside gene matches: 7. The CDR3, as DNA: TGTGCCAGCAGTTTGAGGACTAGCGGTCTAGACGAGCAGTACTTC. Translating it yields CASSLRTSGLDEQYF.

V gene TRBV5-1 combines with J gene TRBJ2-7; TRBD2 aligns across 8 bases. CDR3 length equals 15 residues. Germline V gives CDR1 SGHRS, CDR2 YFSETQ. Unmatched junction bases numbered 5, after V lost 0 bases and J lost 3 bases. Here the CDR3 DNA reads TGCGCCAGCAGCTTGGCTGCTAGCGGGTACTACGAGCAGTACTTC. Translated, it gives CASSLAASGYYEQYF.

This clone appeared once. J is TRBJ2-7 and V is TRBV28, with a weak D call TRBD2 (5 bases). The V end was cut by 2 bases, the J end by 4 bases, with 12 bases between. CDR1 is MDHEN and CDR2 is SYDVKM in the germline V gene. The CDR3 is 14 amino acids. The CDR3 sequence is CASSLERAVYEQYF. The CDR3 nucleotides read TGTGCCAGCAGTTTAGAGCGAGCGGTTTACGAGCAGTACTTC.

The V gene is TRBV15, the J gene TRBJ1-5; weak D call: TRBD1 (5 bases). This CDR3 region has 17 residues. CDR1 is LNHNV, CDR2 YYDKDF, per germline (reference sequence). The ends were cut back, 3 bases at V and 1 base at J, with 16 bases in the middle. The CDR3 is CATSSLGALGSNQPQHF. CDR3 bases: TGTGCCACCAGCAGCCTTGGGGCTCTCGGGAGCAATCAGCCCCAGCATTTT.

The genes are TRBV29-1 and TRBJ1-2, with 11 bases that match TRBD1. The length of the CDR3 is 16 residues. With 4 bases clipped from V and 4 bases from J, the junction kept 11 bases outside the gene matches. The V gene's germline CDR1 is SQVTM and CDR2 ANQGSEA. The CDR3 DNA follows: TGCAGCGTTGCCAGGGGACAGGGGGAGGAAAGCTATGGCTACACCTTC. Amino acids: CSVARGQGEESYGYTF.

The chain is built from TRBV4-1 and TRBJ1-1; D is uncertain. The CDR3 length is 16 residues. CDR1 and CDR2 (germline): MGHRA, YSYEKL. Trimming shortened V by 1 base and J by 5 bases, and 17 bases separated the two germline ends. Here the CDR3 DNA reads TGCGCCAGCAGCCAAGGGGATCCTCGACCGGGAACTGAAGCTTTCTTT. Amino acid sequence: CASSQGDPRPGTEAFF.

The chain has TRBV5-4 and TRBJ1-4, with 7 bases that match TRBD1. The ends lost 0 bases at V and 11 bases at J; junction bases unmatched: 13. The germline V gene encodes CDR1 SGHNT and CDR2 YYREEE (reference sequence). CDR3 length: 16 amino acids. The CDR3 spells CASSLVPRDRGRKLFF. CDR3 nucleotide sequence: TGTGCCAGCAGCTTGGTACCCCGGGACAGAGGGAGGAAACTGTTTTTT. Full variable domain (missing parts from reference TRBV5-4 and TRBJ1-4): ETGVTQSPTHLIKTRGQQVTLRCSSQSGHNTVSWYQQALGQGPQFIFQYYREEENGRGNFPPRFSGLQFPNYSSELNVNALELDDSALYLCASSLVPRDRGRKLFFGSGTQLSVL.

This sequence joins TRBV7-2 and TRBJ2-1; a weak D match, TRBD2 (5 bases). Germline CDR1 is SGHTA and CDR2 is FQGNSA. Trimming pared 1 base from V and 10 bases from J, leaving 8 bases between. The length of the CDR3 is 12 residues. CDR3 sequence: CASSLGVAEQFF. DNA of the CDR3: TGTGCCAGCAGCTTAGGTGTAGCGGAGCAGTTCTTC. The variable domain in full, completed from reference TRBV7-2 and TRBJ2-1, reads GAGVSQSPSNKVTEKGKDVELRCDPISGHTALYWYRQSLGQGLEFLIYFQGNSAPDKSGLPSDRFSAERTGGSVSTLTIQRTQQEDSAVYLCASSLGVAEQFFGPGTRLTVL.

The rearrangement uses TRBV28 and TRBJ2-6, with 11 nucleotides matching TRBD1. V gave up 6 bases and J gave up 0 bases; unmatched junction bases: 10. CDR1 and CDR2 (germline): MDHEN, SYDVKM. The CDR3 spans 19 residues. CDR3 coding DNA: TGTGCCAGCAGAGGGACAGGGGGATTAAGGTTCTCTGGGGCCAACGTCCTGACTTTC. Translation: CASRGTGGLRFSGANVLTF.

This clone was detected a few times. V usage is TRBV5-4 and J usage is TRBJ2-7; tentative D call: TRBD2 (6 bases). The germline V gene has CDR1 SGHNT and CDR2 YYREEE (reference sequence). V lost 0 bases and J lost 6, with 10 bases in between. This CDR3 contains 13 residues. The CDR3 region is CASSLAGAPEQYF. The CDR3 nucleotides are TGTGCCAGCAGCTTGGCGGGAGCCCCCGAGCAGTACTTC.

CDR3 sequence (DNA): TGCAGCGTTATTTCGGGTGGGGAGGGTGAAAAACTGTTTTTT. Translated: CSVISGGEGEKLFF. This chain connects TRBV29-1 to TRBJ1-4; D is undetermined. Germline V gene data show CDR1 as SQVTM and CDR2 as ANQGSEA. Trimming stripped 5 bases from V and 7 bases from J, with 17 bases between. This CDR3 comprises 14 residues.

This chain joins TRBV29-1 and TRBJ2-5, with 7 bases that match TRBD1. Germline V gene data show CDR1 as SQVTM and CDR2 as ANQGSEA. This CDR3 spans 15 amino acids. V lost 6 bases to trimming and J lost 1 base; unmatched junction nucleotides: 11. CDR3 protein: CSVNRDSDFQETQYF. The DNA for the CDR3 is TGCAGCGTGAACCGGGACAGCGACTTCCAAGAGACCCAGTACTTC.

V gene TRBV5-8 combines with J gene TRBJ2-5, with D maybe TRBD1 (7 bases). CDR1 and CDR2 from the germline V gene are SGHTS and YDEGEE. CDR3 length: 17 amino acids. V was shortened by 4 bases and J by 5 bases, with 24 bases between the two germline ends. CDR3 residues: CASSPSHRQGGMETQYF. Written as DNA, the CDR3 is TGTGCCAGCAGCCCTAGCCATCGACAGGGAGGAATGGAGACCCAGTACTTC.

The chain recombines TRBV9 with TRBJ2-2; D perhaps matches TRBD1 (6 bases). The CDR3 loop spans 15 amino acids. Between the trimmed V and J ends, which lost 3 bases and 0 bases, there was a span of 9 bases. CDR1 SGDLS and CDR2 YYNGEE come from the germline V gene. The chain's CDR3 is CASSGGGSNTGELFF. The CDR3 nucleotides are TGTGCCAGCAGCGGTGGGGGCTCGAACACCGGGGAGCTGTTTTTT. The complete variable domain, with remaining parts taken from reference TRBV9 and TRBJ2-2, reads DSGVTQTPKHLITATGQRVTLRCSPRSGDLSVYWYQQSLDQGLQFLIQYYNGEERAKGNILERFSAQQFPDLHSELNLSSLELGDSALYFCASSGGGSNTGELFFGEGSRLTVL.

The chain has TRBV5-8 and TRBJ2-5; 9 bases are a match to TRBD1. The CDR3 contains 15 residues. V dropped 3 bases and J dropped 4; count of bases not matched to a gene: 7. Germline CDR1 and CDR2: SGHTS and YDEGEE. The chain's CDR3 is CASSSPGQGTETQYF. The CDR3 DNA reads TGTGCCAGCAGCTCACCGGGACAGGGTACAGAGACCCAGTACTTC. Together with reference TRBV5-8 and TRBJ2-5, the CDR3 gives the full variable domain: EAGVTQSPTHLIKTRGQQATLRCSPISGHTSVYWYQQALGLGLQFLLWYDEGEERNRGNFPPRFSGRQFPNYSSELNVNALELEDSALYLCASSSPGQGTETQYFGPGTRLLVL.

This clone was seen more than once but under ten times. The CDR3 sequence is CASSPADYGYTF. The CDR3 DNA is TGTGCCAGCTCACCGGCGGACTATGGCTACACCTTC. V gene TRBV18 combines with J gene TRBJ1-2; D is uncertain. Trimming took off 3 bases at V and 3 bases at J, with 5 bases between the two ends. The CDR3 runs 12 residues. The V gene's germline CDR1 is KGHSH and CDR2 LQKENI.

This clone showed up just a few times. This chain links TRBV5-1 with TRBJ2-7; TRBD2 is a possible D gene (6 bases). The germline V gene has CDR1 SGHRS and CDR2 YFSETQ. V lost 2 bases and J lost 2, with 11 bases in between. This CDR3 has 14 residues. CDR3 in amino acids: CASSFGGGAYEQYF. The DNA for the CDR3 is TGCGCCAGCAGCTTCGGGGGAGGCGCCTACGAGCAGTACTTC.

The V call is TRBV19, the J call TRBJ1-1; 7 positions agree with TRBD1. The CDR3 runs 15 residues. The V gene's germline CDR1 is LNHDA and CDR2 SQIVND (reference sequence). Trimming cost V 0 bases and J 3 bases; bases outside gene matches: 4. DNA for the CDR3: TGTGCCAGTAGTATAGACAGGGGGTACGACACTGAAGCTTTCTTT. It encodes CASSIDRGYDTEAFF.

This sequence joins TRBV5-1 and TRBJ2-1, with TRBD2 matching 10 bases. Germline loops: CDR1 SGHRS, CDR2 YFSETQ. Losses at the gene ends were 3 bases for V and 5 bases for J; bases not matched to a gene: 5. The CDR3 loop spans 15 amino acids. The DNA for the CDR3 is TGCGCCAGCAGCTCCGGGACTAGCGCCCACAATGAGCAGTTCTTC. Protein sequence: CASSSGTSAHNEQFF.

V and J are TRBV4-2 and TRBJ2-7; 12 nucleotides agree with TRBD2. The germline V gene encodes CDR1 LGHNA and CDR2 YNFKEQ. This CDR3 region has 15 residues. The V and J ends lost 5 bases and 0 bases, in that order; junction bases with no gene match: 2. The CDR3 sequence: CASSGGLAGSYEQYF. CDR3 DNA: TGTGCCAGCAGCGGGGGACTAGCGGGCTCCTACGAGCAGTACTTC.

V and J are TRBV27 and TRBJ2-3; 9 bases match TRBD2. The V gene's germline CDR1 is MNHEY and CDR2 SMNVEV (reference sequence). The CDR3 sequence is 15 residues long. J was trimmed by 4 bases and V by 4 bases; bases with no gene match: 6. In DNA form, the CDR3 reads TGTGCCAGCAGTTCGGCGGGAGGGCCCGCAGATACGCAGTATTTT. It encodes CASSSAGGPADTQYF.

This chain connects TRBV5-1 to TRBJ1-3; 10 bases fit TRBD1. In germline, CDR1 is SGHRS, CDR2 YFSETQ. CDR3 length: 14 residues. J lost 6 bases, V lost 4 bases, and 4 bases had no gene match. The DNA for the CDR3 is TGCGCCAGCAGCACGGGACAGGGGACAAACACCATATATTTT. This codes for CASSTGQGTNTIYF.

V is TRBV11-2 and J is TRBJ2-7; D is possibly TRBD2 (5 bases). CDR3 length equals 14 residues. The V end was cut by 6 bases, the J end by 6 bases, with 18 bases between. Looked up from germline, CDR1 is SGHAT and CDR2 is FQNNGV. CDR3 bases: TGTGCCAGCAGGTCTTTTCGGGGTCCCCGCGAGCAGTACTTC. It is translated as CASRSFRGPREQYF.

The chain is built from TRBV27 and TRBJ2-2; 8 bases are a match to TRBD1. The V gene end was trimmed by 3 bases and the J gene end by 5 bases; junction bases not matched to a gene: 8. Germline loops: CDR1 MNHEY, CDR2 SMNVEV (reference sequence). This CDR3 spans 16 amino acids. The CDR3 coding sequence is TGTGCCAGCAGTTTCGTCGAGACAGGGGATACCGGGGAGCTGTTTTTT. Translation: CASSFVETGDTGELFF.

Notes on this clone: The sample has other DNA sequences that encode this CDR3 too. J is TRBJ2-5 and V is TRBV9, with D hard to call. Germline V CDR1 and CDR2: SGDLS, YYNGEE. This CDR3 is 13 amino acids long. Trimming stripped 2 bases from V and 1 base from J, with 6 bases between. Here the CDR3 DNA reads TGTGCCAGCAGCGTCGGCGGCCAAGAGACCCAGTACTTC. Its protein is CASSVGGQETQYF.

This sequence joins TRBV6-5 and TRBJ2-7; TRBD2 agrees at 11 bases. Trimming removed 5 bases from V and 4 bases from J; junction bases left unmatched: 4. CDR3 length equals 14 residues. The V gene's germline CDR1 is MNHEY and CDR2 SVGAGI. The CDR3 spells CASSPSGGWYEQYF. CDR3 sequence (DNA): TGTGCCAGCAGTCCTAGCGGGGGGTGGTACGAGCAGTACTTC.

The chain links TRBV27 to TRBJ2-7, with D perhaps matching TRBD1 (5 bases). V dropped 2 bases and J dropped 5 bases, with 16 bases sitting between them. The germline gives CDR1 MNHEY, CDR2 SMNVEV (reference sequence). The CDR3 is 15 amino acids. In nucleotides, the CDR3 is TGTGCCAGCAGTTTAGGCGTGCAGGGTACCGACGAGCAGTACTTC. Translating gives CASSLGVQGTDEQYF.